These 25 T cell receptor beta chains share one sample of origin, sequenced in a study of control samples from healthy donors and cancer patients. Produced via immunoSEQ multiplex PCR; TCRdb's table is partial and in-frame only. Altogether about 190,000 clones are present, around 90% being singletons, with the ten largest covering 1.5% to 2%. The sample consisted of blood. The receptors come from a man younger than 40 in good health.

The genes are TRBV30 and TRBJ2-1, with D perhaps matching TRBD2 (5 bases). Germline lookup yields CDR1 GTSNPN and CDR2 SVGIG (reference sequence). Trimming cost V 2 bases and J 9 bases, with 14 bases left between them. The CDR3 covers 13 residues. The CDR3 DNA is TGTGCCTGGAGTCCCGGCGCTGGGAGTGAGCAGTTCTTC. Translated, it gives CAWSPGAGSEQFF.

The chain recombines TRBV11-1 with TRBJ2-7; D tentatively fits TRBD1 or TRBD2 (5 bases each). Germline-derived CDR1 and CDR2 are SGHAT and FQDESV (reference sequence). The CDR3 is made up of 13 amino acids. V lost 4 bases to trimming and J lost 5 bases, with 12 bases between them. CDR3 in DNA: TGTGCCAGCAGCTCCGGGACGGAGGACGAGCAGTACTTC. This gives the protein CASSSGTEDEQYF.

The chain joins TRBV7-2 to TRBJ1-3; D is ambiguous. V was trimmed by 1 base and J by 0 bases, leaving 10 bases between them. Germline V CDR1 and CDR2: SGHTA, FQGNSA. The CDR3 is made up of 16 amino acids. CDR3 DNA: TGTGCCAGCAGCTTAGGTCCGGTGAGCTCTGGAAACACCATATATTTT. Encoded protein: CASSLGPVSSGNTIYF.

This clone appeared a few times. This chain links TRBV7-9 with TRBJ2-3; 9 positions agree with TRBD2. The J segment lost 4 bases and the V segment lost 5 bases, leaving 4 bases of the junction unmatched. This CDR3 is 14 amino acids long. The germline V gene encodes CDR1 SEHNR and CDR2 FQNEAQ (reference sequence). In DNA, the CDR3 is TGTGCCAGCAGCGCCCGGACTAGCGCAGATACGCAGTATTTT. Its protein is CASSARTSADTQYF.

The chain couples TRBV5-8 to TRBJ2-3, with a tentative D call TRBD2 (5 bases). Between the trimmed V and J ends, which lost 2 bases and 6 bases, there was a span of 13 bases. The CDR3 sequence is 14 residues long. The V gene's germline CDR1 is SGHTS and CDR2 YDEGEE. The CDR3 region has the DNA TGTGCCAGCAGCTTTCGGCCTAGCTTGGATACGCAGTATTTT. Its translation: CASSFRPSLDTQYF.

The genes are TRBV5-8 and TRBJ1-2, with D perhaps matching TRBD1 (6 bases). V lost 1 base, J lost 8 bases, and 12 bases lay in between. Germline CDR1 reads SGHTS; CDR2 reads YDEGEE. The CDR3 totals 13 residues. The CDR3 DNA follows: TGTGCCAGCAGCTTGTCAAAACAGGGAGGCTACACCTTC. As protein: CASSLSKQGGYTF.

As concerns this clone: This sample includes further DNA sequences coding for the same CDR3. The chain has TRBV18 and TRBJ1-1; D is unclear. The germline CDR1 and CDR2 sequences are KGHSH and LQKENI. The CDR3 has 13 residues. Trimming removed 1 base at V and 1 base at J, with 4 bases between. The CDR3 spells CASSPLQNTEAFF. CDR3 in DNA: TGTGCCAGCTCACCACTCCAGAACACTGAAGCTTTCTTT.

The chain combines TRBV18 with TRBJ1-1; D call uncertain. The CDR3 extends over 15 amino acids. The germline gives CDR1 KGHSH, CDR2 LQKENI. V was clipped by 3 bases and J by 1 base, with 12 bases between them. The CDR3 spells CASSPLVGRNTEAFF. CDR3 sequence (DNA): TGTGCCAGCTCACCGCTAGTTGGCCGGAACACTGAAGCTTTCTTT.

This clone was seen repeatedly, ten times or more. The V gene is TRBV27, the J gene TRBJ1-1; the D is unclear. This CDR3 contains 14 residues. Trimming removed 7 bases from V and 1 base from J, with 13 bases in between. Germline V gives CDR1 MNHEY, CDR2 SMNVEV (reference sequence). CDR3 nucleotides: TGTGCCAGCACCCCCAGCGCGGGGAACACTGAAGCTTTCTTT. Amino acids: CASTPSAGNTEAFF.

This chain joins TRBV10-1 and TRBJ2-3; D is undetermined. V was clipped by 3 bases and J by 4 bases, with 17 bases between them. CDR1 is WNHNN, CDR2 SYGVQD, per germline (reference sequence). The CDR3 has 16 amino acids. The CDR3 DNA reads TGCGCCAGCAGTGATCCGGTGGGTACGTCCCCAGATACGCAGTATTTT. This encodes CASSDPVGTSPDTQYF.

The rearrangement joins TRBV28 to TRBJ1-2; 7 nucleotides align to TRBD1. Germline CDR1 MDHEN, CDR2 SYDVKM. This CDR3 spans 14 amino acids. J was trimmed by 6 bases and V by 4 bases; bases with no gene match: 8. DNA of the CDR3: TGTGCCAGCAGTTCCCAACAGGGGAGCCATGGCTACACCTTC. Its translation is CASSSQQGSHGYTF.

Points on this clone: An end of the junction differs from the germline gene, which may be a read error. The chain employs TRBV5-8 and TRBJ1-5; no reliable D call. The CDR3 length is 15 residues. Germline-derived CDR1 and CDR2 are SGHTS and YDEGEE. CDR3 sequence reads: CASSSFEGSHQPQHF. The CDR3 nucleotides read TGTGCCAGCAGTTCATTCGAGGGTAGCCATCAGCCCCAGCATTTT.

The rearrangement uses TRBV7-7 and TRBJ1-6; a possible D gene is TRBD1 (5 bases). Germline V CDR1 and CDR2: SSHAT, FNYEAQ (reference sequence). The CDR3 is 13 amino acids. V gave up 5 bases and J gave up 8 bases, with 10 bases separating them. The chain's CDR3 is CASSLGHDSPLHF. The CDR3, as DNA: TGTGCCAGCAGCCTCGGACACGATTCACCCCTCCACTTT.

CDR3 protein: CSVRYSWAENQPQHF. The CDR3 nucleotides are TGCAGCGTCCGATACAGTTGGGCGGAAAATCAGCCCCAGCATTTT. This rearrangement joins TRBV29-1 to TRBJ1-5; unclear D gene. CDR1 is SQVTM and CDR2 is ANQGSEA in the germline V gene. Deletions cut 6 bases from V and 4 bases from J, with 19 bases between. The CDR3 covers 15 residues.

The DNA for the CDR3 is TGCAGCGTAGGGGGCAGGGGTTGGAAGGATGGCTACACCTTC. Translated, it gives CSVGGRGWKDGYTF. The V gene is TRBV29-1, the J gene TRBJ1-2; 7 nucleotides agree with TRBD1. Trimming took 6 bases from V and 6 from J; bases not matched to a gene: 13. The germline gives CDR1 SQVTM, CDR2 ANQGSEA. CDR3 size: 14 residues.

This clone was counted once. The genes are TRBV7-7 and TRBJ2-5; D remains ambiguous. V gave up 5 bases and J gave up 1 base, with 8 bases separating them. The CDR3 sequence is 13 residues long. Germline CDR1 reads SSHAT; CDR2 reads FNYEAQ (reference sequence). The CDR3 DNA sequence: TGTGCCAGCAGCAGACACATCCAAGAGACCCAGTACTTC. The encoded protein is CASSRHIQETQYF.

Only a few counts were recorded for this clone. J is TRBJ2-3 and V is TRBV9; no clear D. The V gene lost 4 bases and the J gene lost 0 bases, with 12 bases spanning the gap. The CDR3 consists of 15 residues. Germline V gene data show CDR1 as SGDLS and CDR2 as YYNGEE. CDR3 region: CASSPDLPSTDTQYF. CDR3 bases: TGTGCCAGCAGCCCCGATCTACCTAGCACAGATACGCAGTATTTT.

The chain couples TRBV6-5 to TRBJ2-2, with D perhaps matching TRBD2 (5 bases). This CDR3 comprises 15 residues. Between the trimmed V and J ends, which lost 5 bases and 3 bases, there was a span of 13 bases. Germline V lookup: CDR1 MNHEY, CDR2 SVGAGI. CDR3: CASSLGGLDTGELFF. The CDR3 nucleotides read TGTGCCAGCAGTCTCGGCGGGCTGGACACCGGGGAGCTGTTTTTT.

The chain couples TRBV19 to TRBJ2-7; D is perhaps TRBD1 (6 bases). CDR3 length: 15 residues. The V and J ends lost 6 bases and 0 bases respectively, with 15 bases between them. CDR1 and CDR2 (germline): LNHDA, SQIVND (reference sequence). The CDR3 loop is CASSPRDTSSYEQYF. The DNA of the CDR3 is TGTGCCAGTAGCCCTAGGGACACCAGCTCCTACGAGCAGTACTTC. Combining the CDR3 with reference TRBV19 and TRBJ2-7 gives the whole variable domain DGGITQSPKYLFRKEGQNVTLSCEQNLNHDAMYWYRQDPGQGLRLIYYSQIVNDFQKGDIAEGYSVSREKKESFPLTVTSAQKNPTAFYLCASSPRDTSSYEQYFGPGTRLTVT.

CDR3 DNA: TGTGCCAGCAGTGCGAGAGCAATGAATGACGAGCAGTACTTC. Encoded protein: CASSARAMNDEQYF. This rearrangement joins TRBV2 to TRBJ2-7; D gene unclear. CDR3 length: 14 residues. Trimming removed 4 bases from V and 5 bases from J, with 15 bases in between. Germline-derived CDR1 and CDR2 are SNHLY and FYNNEI. Complete variable domain (other parts from reference TRBV2 and TRBJ2-7): EPEVTQTPSHQVTQMGQEVILRCVPISNHLYFYWYRQILGQKVEFLVSFYNNEISEKSEIFDDQFSVERPDGSNFTLKIRSTKLEDSAMYFCASSARAMNDEQYFGPGTRLTVT.

This chain connects TRBV4-2 to TRBJ2-2; either TRBD1 or TRBD2 may fit D (6 bases each). The CDR3 runs 15 residues. The germline V and J ends were trimmed by 0 bases and 7 bases, with 12 bases remaining between them. The V gene's germline CDR1 is LGHNA and CDR2 YNFKEQ. CDR3 coding DNA: TGTGCCAGCAGCCAAGATCAGGGGACTGGCGGGGAGCTGTTTTTT. The encoded protein is CASSQDQGTGGELFF.

This rearrangement joins TRBV4-2 to TRBJ2-7; 7 bases align to TRBD1. The germline CDR1 and CDR2 sequences are LGHNA and YNFKEQ. V was pared by 4 bases and J by 6 bases, with 21 bases of the junction left unmatched. This CDR3 has 18 amino acids. CDR3 sequence reads: CASSLSSDPDRAGVEQYF. DNA for the CDR3: TGTGCCAGCAGCCTATCCTCCGACCCCGACAGGGCAGGCGTCGAGCAGTACTTC.

CDR3 residues: CASMGTRNQPQHF. The CDR3 nucleotides are TGTGCCAGTATGGGGACAAGGAATCAGCCCCAGCATTTT. V gene TRBV19 combines with J gene TRBJ1-5; possibly TRBD1 for D (6 bases). The V gene lost 7 bases and the J gene lost 4 bases, with 11 bases spanning the gap. CDR3 length equals 13 residues. The germline gives CDR1 LNHDA, CDR2 SQIVND (reference sequence).

The chain joins TRBV5-1 to TRBJ2-1; no reliable D call. V was trimmed by 0 bases and J by 0 bases, leaving 13 bases between them. In germline, CDR1 is SGHRS, CDR2 YFSETQ. CDR3 size: 17 residues. CDR3: CASSLARQPNSYNEQFF. For the CDR3, the DNA is TGCGCCAGCAGCTTGGCCAGACAACCAAACTCCTACAATGAGCAGTTCTTC.

The chain is built from TRBV30 and TRBJ1-3, with unresolved D. The CDR3 is made up of 15 amino acids. Germline-derived CDR1 and CDR2 are GTSNPN and SVGIG (reference sequence). Trimming took 0 bases from V and 2 from J, leaving 11 bases between them. CDR3 in DNA: TGTGCCTGGAGTGTACAGTATAGCGCTGGAAACACCATATATTTT. Its translation is CAWSVQYSAGNTIYF.